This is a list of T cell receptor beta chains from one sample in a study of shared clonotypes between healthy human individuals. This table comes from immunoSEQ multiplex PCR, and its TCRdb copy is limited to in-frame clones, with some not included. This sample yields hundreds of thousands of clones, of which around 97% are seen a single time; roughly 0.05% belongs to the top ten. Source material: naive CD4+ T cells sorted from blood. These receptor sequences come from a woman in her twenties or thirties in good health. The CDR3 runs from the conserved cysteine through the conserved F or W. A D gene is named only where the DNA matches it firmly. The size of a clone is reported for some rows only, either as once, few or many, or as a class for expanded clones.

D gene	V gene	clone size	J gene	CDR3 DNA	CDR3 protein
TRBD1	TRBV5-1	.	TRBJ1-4	TGCGCCAGCAGCCTCTGGGGACAGAAACTGTTTTTT	CASSLWGQKLFF
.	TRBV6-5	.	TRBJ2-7	TGTGCCAGCAGTCGCGGGCCCGACCCACCCTACGAGCAGTACTTC	CASSRGPDPPYEQYF
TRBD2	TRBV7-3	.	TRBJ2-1	TGTGCCAGCAGCTCCGAACTAGCGCTTGGCTCCTACAATGAGCAGTTCTTC	CASSSELALGSYNEQFF
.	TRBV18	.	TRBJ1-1	TGTGCCAGCTCACCGGGATCGGAGACTGAAGCTTTCTTT	CASSPGSETEAFF
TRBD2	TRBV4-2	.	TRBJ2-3	TGTGCCAGCAGCCAAGGAACTAGCGGGAGCGTCGGGGGAGATACGCAGTATTTT	CASSQGTSGSVGGDTQYF
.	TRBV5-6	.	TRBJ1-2	TGTGCCAGCAGGCCACGCGGTCAGAGGGGGTATGGCTACACCTTC	CASRPRGQRGYGYTF
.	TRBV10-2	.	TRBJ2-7	TGCGCCAGCAGCAAGTCCAAGGGGGTGCAGGTCCCCTACGAGCAGTACTTC	CASSKSKGVQVPYEQYF
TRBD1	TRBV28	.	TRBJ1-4	TGTGCCAGCAGACCGACAGGGATTAATGAAAAACTGTTTTTT	CASRPTGINEKLFF
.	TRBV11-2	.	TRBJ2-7	TGTGCCAGCACTCAAACTGGTTCAGGGAGCGAGCAGTACTTC	CASTQTGSGSEQYF
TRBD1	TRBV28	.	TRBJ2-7	TGTGCCAGCAGTCCAGGGGGCTTATACGAGCAGTACTTC	CASSPGGLYEQYF
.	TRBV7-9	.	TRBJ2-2	TGTGCCAGCAGCGGGCCTAGAAGACAGCTGTTTTTT	CASSGPRRQLFF
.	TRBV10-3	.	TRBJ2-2	TGTGCCATCAGTGAGTCGATTCGACCCGGGGAGCTGTTTTTT	CAISESIRPGELFF
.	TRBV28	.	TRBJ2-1	TGTGCCAGCATCTTTACGGGAGCGGCACAGTACAATGAGCAGTTCTTC	CASIFTGAAQYNEQFF
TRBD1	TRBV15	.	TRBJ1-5	TGTGCCACCAGCAGAGCCCAACACAGGGGTAGCAATCAGCCCCAGCATTTT	CATSRAQHRGSNQPQHF
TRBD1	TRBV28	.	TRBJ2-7	TGTGCCAGCAGTTCTACGGGACAGGGGACCTACGAGCAGTACTTC	CASSSTGQGTYEQYF
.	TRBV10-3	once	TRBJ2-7	TGTGCCATCAGTGAGTCGAGGGGTTATTCCTACGAGCAGTACTTC	CAISESRGYSYEQYF
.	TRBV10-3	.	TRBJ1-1	TGTGCCATCAGTGAGTCAGCGATAAAAGCTCCTATGAACACTGAAGCTTTCTTT	CAISESAIKAPMNTEAFF
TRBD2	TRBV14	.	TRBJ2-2	TGTGCCAGCAGCCTCTCTAGCGGGAGGGCCGGTAGCACCGGGGAGCTGTTTTTT	CASSLSSGRAGSTGELFF
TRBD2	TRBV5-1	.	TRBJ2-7	TGCGCCAGCAGCGGAACTAGCGGGAGATGGGGCTACGAGCAGTACTTC	CASSGTSGRWGYEQYF
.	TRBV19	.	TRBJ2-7	TGTGCCAGTAGTATCCTTCCCGCAGGGAGCAGTACTTACAGGTACTTC	CASSILPAGSSTYRYF
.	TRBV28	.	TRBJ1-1	TGTGCCAGCAGTTTACCTACGGGGCAGGGGAACACTGAAGCTTTCTTT	CASSLPTGQGNTEAFF
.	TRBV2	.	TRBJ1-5	TGTGCCAGCAAGAACAGTTATAGCAATCAGCCCCAGCATTTT	CASKNSYSNQPQHF
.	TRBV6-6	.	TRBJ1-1	TGTGCCAGCAGTTACTTCAGGGGAGTGAACACTGAAGCTTTCTTT	CASSYFRGVNTEAFF
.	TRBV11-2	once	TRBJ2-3	TGTGCCAGCAGCCGACAGGCTTTAGATACGCAGTATTTT	CASSRQALDTQYF
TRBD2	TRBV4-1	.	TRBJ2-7	TGCGCCAGCAGCCAAGAGGGTCCCGGGACTACCGGCTACGAGCAGTACTTC	CASSQEGPGTTGYEQYF
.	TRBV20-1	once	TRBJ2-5	TGCAGTGCTAGGAGGGGAGAGACCCAGTACTTC	CSARRGETQYF
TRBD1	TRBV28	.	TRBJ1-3	TGTGCCAGCAGTTTGAGTCGGGGACAGCTCTCTGGAAACACCATATATTTT	CASSLSRGQLSGNTIYF
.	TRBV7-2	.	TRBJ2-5	TGTGCCAGCAGCTTAGGGTTCAGGGGTACAGAGACCCAGTACTTC	CASSLGFRGTETQYF
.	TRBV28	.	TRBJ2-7	TGTGCCAGTACACAGGGACACAACGAGCAGTACTTC	CASTQGHNEQYF
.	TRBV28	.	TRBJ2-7	TGTGCCAGCAGTTTGGCAGGGCCGTACGAGCAGTACTTC	CASSLAGPYEQYF
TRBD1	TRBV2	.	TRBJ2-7	TGTGCCATTTCGACAGGGGACTCCTACGAGCAGTACTTC	CAISTGDSYEQYF
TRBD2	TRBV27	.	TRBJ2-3	TGTGCCAGCAGTTTATCCTCTAGCGGCCAAGGCACAGATACGCAGTATTTT	CASSLSSSGQGTDTQYF
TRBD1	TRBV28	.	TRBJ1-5	TGTGCCAGCAGTTTAAGTACAGGGGGACAGCCCCAGCATTTT	CASSLSTGGQPQHF
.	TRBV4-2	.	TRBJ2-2	TGTGCCAGCAGCCCTATCGGCGGTAACGGGGAGCTGTTTTTT	CASSPIGGNGELFF
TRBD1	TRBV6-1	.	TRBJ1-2	TGTGCCAGCAGTGCTAACCCCGGGACAGCCCACCGAGCAGCGCACTATGGCTACACCTTC	CASSANPGTAHRAAHYGYTF
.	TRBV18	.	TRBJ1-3	TGTGCCAGCTCACCAAACGTGGACACCATATATTTT	CASSPNVDTIYF
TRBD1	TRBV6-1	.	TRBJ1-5	TGTGCCAGCACTAGGGGACAGGGTTACAATCAGCCCCAGCATTTT	CASTRGQGYNQPQHF
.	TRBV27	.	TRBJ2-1	TGTGCCAGCAGCCGAAAAACTAGCAACGAGCAGTTCTTC	CASSRKTSNEQFF
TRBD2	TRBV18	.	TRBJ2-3	TGTGCCAGCTCACCCCTTCTCTTAGCGGGATCCCATCGCACAGATACGCAGTATTTT	CASSPLLLAGSHRTDTQYF
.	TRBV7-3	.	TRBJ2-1	TGTGCCAGCAGCGCGACAATAGCTTCCCATGAGCAGTTCTTC	CASSATIASHEQFF
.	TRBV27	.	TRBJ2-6	TGTGCCAGCAGGTTGCGCTCAATCCAAATAAACGAAATCTCTGGGGCCAACGTCCTGACTTTC	CASRLRSIQINEISGANVLTF
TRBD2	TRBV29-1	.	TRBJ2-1	TGCAGCGTTGAAACGCCTAGCGGGATCACTGAGCAGTTCTTC	CSVETPSGITEQFF
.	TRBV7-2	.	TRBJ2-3	TGTGCCAGCAGCTTAGACGCAGATACGCAGTATTTT	CASSLDADTQYF
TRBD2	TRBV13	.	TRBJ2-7	TGTGCCAGCAGCCTACTCGGTAGCGGGGGTGCTCGGGACGAGCAGTACTTC	CASSLLGSGGARDEQYF
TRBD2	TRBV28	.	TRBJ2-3	TGTGCCAGCAGGACTAGCGGGGGCACAGATACGCAGTATTTT	CASRTSGGTDTQYF
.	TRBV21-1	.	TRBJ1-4	TGTGCCAGCAGCATCCGGGGCTTTGCAACTAATGAAAAACTGTTTTTT	CASSIRGFATNEKLFF
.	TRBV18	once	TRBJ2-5	TGTGCCAGCTCACCCTCAGAGACCCAGTACTTC	CASSPSETQYF
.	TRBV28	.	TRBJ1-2	TGTGCCAGCACCCGAGGACAGCCCGTTTATGGCTACACCTTC	CASTRGQPVYGYTF